A selection of T cell receptor beta chains follows, all from one sample in a study of blood T cell repertoires in COVID-19. Measured with immunoSEQ multiplex PCR; TCRdb has only the in-frame clones, and not every one. The sample holds about 210,000 clones, around 83% seen once. The sequenced sample was peripheral blood. The receptor set was obtained from a woman older than 75 with acute or convalescent COVID-19. The CDR3 runs from the conserved cysteine through the conserved F or W. A D gene is named only where the DNA matches it firmly. For some rows the clone size is stated as once, few or many, or as a class when expanded; others skip it.

TRBJ1-6 TRBV6-5 . . TGTGCCAGCAGAGGACAGTTATATAATTCACCCCTCCACTTT CASRGQLYNSPLHF
TRBJ1-1 TRBV27 few TRBD1 TGTGCCATCGGGACAGGGGCACGGGGTGAAGCTTTCTTT CAIGTGARGEAFF
TRBJ1-1 TRBV7-3 . . TGTGCCAGCAGCCCCTATCGGGGAGGGGCCTTTGAAGCTTTCTTT CASSPYRGGAFEAFF
TRBJ2-7 TRBV2 . . TGTGCCAGCAGCGCGTTGACAGGCCCGTGGGGCGAGCAGTACTTC CASSALTGPWGEQYF
TRBJ1-1 TRBV11-2 . . TGTGCCAGCAGCTTCACCCGCACAATGAACACTGAAGCTTTCTTT CASSFTRTMNTEAFF
TRBJ1-5 TRBV19 . TRBD1 TGTGCCAGTAGTTGGGCGACAGGGGGAAATCAGCCCCAGCATTTT CASSWATGGNQPQHF
TRBJ1-1 TRBV7-3 . TRBD1 TGTGCCAGCAGCTCTGCCGGGACAGGATACCTGGGCGGTGCTTTCTTT CASSSAGTGYLGGAFF
TRBJ2-7 TRBV9 . TRBD1 TGTGCCAGCAGCGTAGCTACCGGGACAGTCTACGAGCAGTACTTC CASSVATGTVYEQYF
TRBJ1-2 TRBV5-1 . TRBD1 TGCGCCAGCAGCCTGGGACAGGGGCAGGTCTATGGCTACACCTTC CASSLGQGQVYGYTF
TRBJ1-2 TRBV9 . TRBD1 TGTGCCAGCAGCGTACAGGGGGCGAGGGGCTACACCTTC CASSVQGARGYTF
TRBJ2-3 TRBV24-1 . TRBD2 TGTGCCACCAGTGAAGTTGGGACTAGCGGCACAGATACGCAGTATTTT CATSEVGTSGTDTQYF
TRBJ1-1 TRBV9 few TRBD1 TGTGCCAGCAGCGTAGGGTCCGTTTTCGAGGACAGGGGTGGGTCTGAAGCTTTCTTT CASSVGSVFEDRGGSEAFF
TRBJ2-5 TRBV25-1 . . TGTGCCAGCAGTGAATGGGCAGAAGCACCCGAGACCCAGTACTTC CASSEWAEAPETQYF
TRBJ2-7 TRBV4-3 . TRBD2 TGCGCCAGCAGCCAACAAACAGGTGCCCGGGGGGGCGAGCAGTACTTC CASSQQTGARGGEQYF
TRBJ2-5 TRBV2 . . TGTGCCAGCAGTCGGGCAGGGAGGGAGACCCAGTACTTC CASSRAGRETQYF
TRBJ2-7 TRBV18 . . TGTGCCAGCTCACCATCAAGCGGCCGCTACGAGCAGTACTTC CASSPSSGRYEQYF
TRBJ2-3 TRBV11-1 . TRBD1 TGTGCCAGCAACAAGGACAGGAACACAGATACGCAGTATTTT CASNKDRNTDTQYF
TRBJ1-5 TRBV6-2/TRBV6-3 . . TGTGCCAGCAGTTACTCCTCTTTCCCCCAGCATTTT CASSYSSFPQHF
TRBJ1-1 TRBV7-9 . . TGTGCCAGCAGCTATATGGCCCCGGGGATGTCGGCTTTCTTT CASSYMAPGMSAFF
TRBJ2-6 TRBV5-6 once . TGTGCCAGCAGCTTGGATGCGAGCTCTGGGGCCAACGTCCTGACTTTC CASSLDASSGANVLTF
TRBJ1-1 TRBV7-9 . . TGTGCCAGCAGTTTACAGGGCTTGACTGAAGCTTTCTTT CASSLQGLTEAFF
TRBJ1-2 TRBV7-2 once TRBD1 TGTGCCAGCAGCTTGGACAGGGTTGGTGGCTACACCTTC CASSLDRVGGYTF
TRBJ2-3 TRBV28 . TRBD2 TGTGCCAGCAGTTCCCCCGGACTAGCGGGAACGACAGATACGCAGTATTTT CASSSPGLAGTTDTQYF
TRBJ2-2 TRBV7-9 once TRBD2 TGTGCCAGCAGCTTGCACCTGGGACTAGCGGGAAACACCGGGGAGCTGTTTTTT CASSLHLGLAGNTGELFF
TRBJ1-2 TRBV7-2 once TRBD1 TGTGCCAGCAGCCCGGGACAGGGACGTGATGGCTACACCTTC CASSPGQGRDGYTF
TRBJ1-5 TRBV19 . TRBD1 TGTGCCAGTATGAGCCGGGACAGGGTAAATCAGCCCCAGCATTTT CASMSRDRVNQPQHF
TRBJ1-6 TRBV5-1 once . TGCGCCAGCAGCTACGGACAGCAAAAAATTTCACCCCTCCACTTT CASSYGQQKISPLHF